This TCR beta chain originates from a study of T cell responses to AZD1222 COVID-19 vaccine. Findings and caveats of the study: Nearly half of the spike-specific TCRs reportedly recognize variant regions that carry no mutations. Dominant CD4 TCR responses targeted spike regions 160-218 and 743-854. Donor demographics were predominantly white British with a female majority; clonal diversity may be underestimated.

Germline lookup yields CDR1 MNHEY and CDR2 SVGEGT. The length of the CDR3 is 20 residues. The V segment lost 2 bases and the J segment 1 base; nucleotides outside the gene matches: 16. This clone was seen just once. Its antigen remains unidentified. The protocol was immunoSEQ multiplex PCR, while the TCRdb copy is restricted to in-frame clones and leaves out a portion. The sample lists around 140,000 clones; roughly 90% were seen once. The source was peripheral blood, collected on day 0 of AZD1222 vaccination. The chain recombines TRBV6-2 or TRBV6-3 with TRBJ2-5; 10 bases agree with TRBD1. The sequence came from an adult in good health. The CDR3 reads CASSYVPGQGSVRPQETQYF. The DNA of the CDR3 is TGTGCCAGCAGTTACGTCCCGGGACAGGGGTCAGTTCGGCCCCAAGAGACCCAGTACTTC.